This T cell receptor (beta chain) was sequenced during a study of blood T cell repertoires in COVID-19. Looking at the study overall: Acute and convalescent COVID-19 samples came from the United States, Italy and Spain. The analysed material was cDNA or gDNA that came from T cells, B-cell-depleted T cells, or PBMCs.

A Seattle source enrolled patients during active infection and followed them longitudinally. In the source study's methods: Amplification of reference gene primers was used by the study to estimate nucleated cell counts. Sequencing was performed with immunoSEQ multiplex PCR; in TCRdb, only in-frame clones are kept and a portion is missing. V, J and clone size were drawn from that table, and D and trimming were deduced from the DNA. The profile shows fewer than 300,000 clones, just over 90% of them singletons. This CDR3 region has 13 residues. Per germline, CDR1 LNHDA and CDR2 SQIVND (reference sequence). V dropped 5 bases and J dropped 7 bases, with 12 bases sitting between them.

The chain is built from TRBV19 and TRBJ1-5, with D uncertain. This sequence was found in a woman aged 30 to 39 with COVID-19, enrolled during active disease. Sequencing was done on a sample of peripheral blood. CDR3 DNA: TGTGCCAGTAGTGGGCAGAGGGAGCAGCCCCAGCATTTT. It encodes CASSGQREQPQHF.